The sample holds a few counts of the clone carrying this T cell receptor beta chain. As yet, its antigen is unknown. This specimen comes from a study of T-cell reconstitution after alpha-beta-depleted transplantation in children. Whole-study findings and limits: Certain patients had high TCRbeta diversity at day 60, and it came from recipient T cells and thymic progenitors that survived. As was reported, about two months after transplant, alpha-beta T cells came from several hundred expanded graft clones. One year after transplant, T-cell counts and diversity came mostly from newly produced T cells.

The CDR3 runs 11 residues. The V and J ends lost 6 bases and 6 bases respectively, with 8 bases between them. Unique molecular identifiers were used to barcode this TCRbeta library. TCRdb redid the calling of the PCR reads with MiXCR, one entry per CDR3 protein. The profile shows fewer than 550,000 distinct CDR3 sequences, approximately 10% of them singletons. The receptor's source is a female patient aged 2-10 years who had a stem cell transplant for aplastic anemia, so the T cells may come from the graft donor. V usage is TRBV12-3 or TRBV12-4 and J usage is TRBJ1-2; no clear D. The input for sequencing was PBMCs, mostly from graft donor cells, taken 180 days after TCRalphabeta/CD19-depleted stem cell transplant. Here the CDR3 DNA reads TGTGCCAGCAGGGAAAACAATGGCTACACCTTC. Its translation: CASRENNGYTF.